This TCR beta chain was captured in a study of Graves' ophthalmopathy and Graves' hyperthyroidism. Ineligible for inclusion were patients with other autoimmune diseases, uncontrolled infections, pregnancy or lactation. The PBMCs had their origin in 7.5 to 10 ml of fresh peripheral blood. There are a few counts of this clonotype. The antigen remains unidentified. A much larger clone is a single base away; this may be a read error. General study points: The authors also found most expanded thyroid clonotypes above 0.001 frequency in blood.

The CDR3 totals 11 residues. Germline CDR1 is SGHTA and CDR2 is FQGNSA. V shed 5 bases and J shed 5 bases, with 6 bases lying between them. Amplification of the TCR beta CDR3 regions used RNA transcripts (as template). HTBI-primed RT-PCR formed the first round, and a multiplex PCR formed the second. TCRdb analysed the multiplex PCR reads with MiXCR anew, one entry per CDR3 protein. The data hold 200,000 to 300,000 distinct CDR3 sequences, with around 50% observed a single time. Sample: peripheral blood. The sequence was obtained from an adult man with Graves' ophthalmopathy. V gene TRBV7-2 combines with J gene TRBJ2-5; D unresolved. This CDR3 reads CASSKRETQYF. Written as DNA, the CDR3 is TGTGCCAGCAGCAAGAGGGAGACCCAGTACTTC. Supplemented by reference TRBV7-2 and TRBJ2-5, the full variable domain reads GAGVSQSPSNKVTEKGKDVELRCDPISGHTALYWYRQSLGQGLEFLIYFQGNSAPDKSGLPSDRFSAERTGGSVSTLTIQRTQQEDSAVYLCASSKRETQYFGPGTRLLVL.